This record covers a single T cell receptor (beta chain). This sample was taken from a study of blood T cell repertoires in COVID-19. Study context: Sites in the United States, Italy and Spain provided acute and convalescent COVID-19 samples. T cells, B-cell-depleted T cells, or PBMCs supplied cDNA or gDNA.

Seattle participants joined during active infection and were tracked over time. The table came from immunoSEQ multiplex PCR; TCRdb's copy has only in-frame clones and leaves some out. The sample contains about 88,000 clones, 90% of which appear only once. The CDR3 has 13 amino acids. Germline lookup yields CDR1 MDHEN and CDR2 SYDVKM. V was clipped by 8 bases and J by 3 bases, with 14 bases between them. This chain uses TRBV28 with TRBJ2-7; D is possibly TRBD2 (6 bases). The source is a man aged 18 to 30 with COVID-19, enrolled during active disease. Source material: peripheral blood. The DNA of the CDR3 is TGTGCCAGCGCCTCGGGACTCCTCTACGAGCAGTACTTC. This translates into CASASGLLYEQYF.